Presented here are 16 T cell receptor beta chains from one specimen sequenced in a study of blood T cell repertoires in COVID-19. TCRdb's copy holds only in-frame clones and misses some; the assay was immunoSEQ multiplex PCR. The sample has fewer than 110,000 clones, approximately 89% seen once. Input material: peripheral blood. The receptors were gathered from a woman older than 75 in a cohort sampled during active COVID-19.

The chain recombines TRBV6-5 with TRBJ1-6; no firm D call. The V gene lost 0 bases and the J gene lost 8 bases, with 2 bases spanning the gap. This CDR3 region has 12 residues. The V gene's germline CDR1 is MNHEY and CDR2 SVGAGI. The CDR3 nucleotides read TGTGCCAGCAGTTACTCCGATTCACCCCTCCACTTT. Protein sequence: CASSYSDSPLHF.

This clone appeared a single time. This chain links TRBV7-9 with TRBJ1-4; D might be TRBD1 (5 bases). This CDR3 is 17 amino acids long. V lost 1 base and J 7 bases, leaving 19 bases between the germline ends. The germline CDR1 and CDR2 sequences are SEHNR and FQNEAQ (reference sequence). DNA for the CDR3: TGTGCCAGCAGCTTAGGCAGGGTCTCTTCGTTCGGTGAAAAACTGTTTTTT. Amino acids: CASSLGRVSSFGEKLFF.

This chain joins TRBV10-2 and TRBJ1-1, with 8 bases fitting TRBD1. CDR1 is WSHSY and CDR2 is SAAADI in the germline V gene. Trimming took 4 bases from V and 6 from J; bases not matched to a gene: 13. This CDR3 contains 16 residues. The CDR3 spells CASSGGTGGGLAEAFF. CDR3 coding DNA: TGCGCCAGCAGTGGTGGAACAGGGGGAGGCCTCGCTGAAGCTTTCTTT.

This chain uses TRBV10-3 with TRBJ2-7; TRBD1 matches at 8 bases. V gave up 7 bases and J gave up 3 bases; unmatched junction bases: 14. CDR1 and CDR2 (germline): ENHRY, SYGVKD. This CDR3 spans 16 amino acids. CDR3 amino acids: CAITEGGQGAYYEQYF. CDR3 coding DNA: TGTGCCATCACCGAAGGTGGCCAGGGGGCGTACTACGAGCAGTACTTC.

V usage is TRBV24-1 and J usage is TRBJ2-1; no firm D call. Trimming stripped 6 bases from V and 0 bases from J, with 8 bases between. The CDR3 spans 14 residues. Germline CDR1 KGHDR, CDR2 SFDVKD. The CDR3 sequence: CATSRASSYNEQFF. DNA for the CDR3: TGTGCCACCAGTAGAGCTAGCTCCTACAATGAGCAGTTCTTC.

This chain joins TRBV7-9 and TRBJ2-2; 9 nucleotides agree with TRBD2. This CDR3 is built from 15 residues. Germline-derived CDR1 and CDR2 are SEHNR and FQNEAQ (reference sequence). With V trimmed by 5 bases and J by 5 bases, 6 bases remained unmatched. The CDR3: CASSRTSEGTGELFF. In DNA, the CDR3 is TGTGCCAGCAGCCGGACTAGCGAGGGGACCGGGGAGCTGTTTTTT.

V and J are TRBV4-1 and TRBJ2-1, with 9 bases aligning to TRBD1. The trim removed 3 bases at V and 7 bases at J, leaving 10 bases unmatched. The length of the CDR3 is 16 residues. CDR1 MGHRA and CDR2 YSYEKL come from the germline V gene. DNA of the CDR3: TGCGCCAGCAGCCAGGGCGACAGGGGGGGGGATAATGAGCAGTTCTTC. Translated: CASSQGDRGGDNEQFF.

This clone was observed once. The chain links TRBV5-1 to TRBJ2-1; TRBD2 aligns across 12 bases. With 9 bases clipped from V and 3 bases from J, the junction kept 7 bases outside the gene matches. Germline assignment: CDR1 SGHRS and CDR2 YFSETQ. CDR3 length: 15 amino acids. The CDR3: CATKLAGGDYNEQFF. CDR3 coding DNA: TGCGCCACCAAACTAGCGGGGGGAGACTACAATGAGCAGTTCTTC.

V gene TRBV10-3 combines with J gene TRBJ2-7; D perhaps matches TRBD1 (6 bases). The germline V gene encodes CDR1 ENHRY and CDR2 SYGVKD. The CDR3 has 12 residues. With 6 bases removed from V and 4 bases from J, the gap between germline ends came to 10 bases. CDR3 DNA: TGTGCCATCAGCTCAGGGGAGTACGAGCAGTACTTC. It translates to CAISSGEYEQYF.

The gene calls are TRBV10-3 and TRBJ2-1, with 7 bases identical to TRBD1. Losses at the gene ends were 0 bases for V and 7 bases for J; bases not matched to a gene: 12. CDR1 and CDR2 from the germline V gene are ENHRY and SYGVKD. The CDR3 is 17 amino acids. CDR3 nucleotides: TGTGCCATCAGTGAGTCGACGAGGATGGCAGGGGGTAATGAGCAGTTCTTC. Encoded protein: CAISESTRMAGGNEQFF.

This chain uses TRBV19 with TRBJ2-5, with D possibly being TRBD2 (6 bases). This CDR3 contains 14 residues. Germline V lookup: CDR1 LNHDA, CDR2 SQIVND (reference sequence). Trimming stripped 3 bases from V and 4 bases from J, with 12 bases between. CDR3 DNA: TGTGCCAGTAGTATTCGGGGGTCGGGAGAGACCCAGTACTTC. This gives the protein CASSIRGSGETQYF.

In this sample, this clone turned up once. The CDR3 reads CASIIAKNIQYF. The CDR3 bases are TGTGCCAGCATAATAGCCAAAAACATTCAGTACTTC. V gene TRBV7-8 combines with J gene TRBJ2-4; the D is unclear. The germline gives CDR1 SGHVS, CDR2 FQNEAQ. Trimming removed 7 bases from V and 0 bases from J, with 4 bases in between. CDR3 length equals 12 residues.

This clone was counted a few times. The chain recombines TRBV19 with TRBJ2-3; D perhaps matches TRBD1 (6 bases). Trimming shortened V by 1 base and J by 3 bases, and 14 bases separated the two germline ends. Germline V gene data show CDR1 as LNHDA and CDR2 as SQIVND (reference sequence). The CDR3 covers 16 residues. The CDR3 reads CASSIVVGTSTDTQYF. The CDR3 DNA is TGTGCCAGTAGTATAGTCGTGGGGACATCTACAGATACGCAGTATTTT. The full variable domain, rest sourced from reference TRBV19 and TRBJ2-3, is DGGITQSPKYLFRKEGQNVTLSCEQNLNHDAMYWYRQDPGQGLRLIYYSQIVNDFQKGDIAEGYSVSREKKESFPLTVTSAQKNPTAFYLCASSIVVGTSTDTQYFGPGTRLTVL.

The genes are TRBV18 and TRBJ1-6; D remains unclear. Germline V gives CDR1 KGHSH, CDR2 LQKENI. The V and J ends lost 2 bases and 10 bases respectively, with 12 bases between them. This CDR3 region has 14 residues. The CDR3, as DNA: TGTGCCAGCTCACCAGAGGGAAGCCAGTCACCCCTCCACTTT. This encodes CASSPEGSQSPLHF.

This chain connects TRBV7-9 to TRBJ1-1; the match to TRBD1 covers 8 bases. Germline CDR1 and CDR2: SEHNR and FQNEAQ (reference sequence). This CDR3 is 14 amino acids long. V shed 5 bases, J shed 0 bases, and the junction held 2 bases outside the gene matches. The CDR3 loop reads CASSRDRLNTEAFF. CDR3 coding DNA: TGTGCCAGCAGCAGGGACAGGCTGAACACTGAAGCTTTCTTT.

The CDR3 DNA sequence: TGCAGCGTTGATCGTCAGGGGGCCATTAACTATGGCTACACCTTC. Residues: CSVDRQGAINYGYTF. This chain connects TRBV29-1 to TRBJ1-2, with 8 bases that match TRBD1. V dropped 3 bases and J dropped 1; count of bases not matched to a gene: 7. CDR3 length equals 15 residues. In germline, CDR1 is SQVTM, CDR2 ANQGSEA. The variable domain in full, with the rest retrieved from reference TRBV29-1 and TRBJ1-2, is SAVISQKPSRDICQRGTSLTIQCQVDSQVTMMFWYRQQPGQSLTLIATANQGSEATYESGFVIDKFPISRPNLTFSTLTVSNMSPEDSSIYLCSVDRQGAINYGYTFGSGTRLTVV.